What follows describes a single T cell receptor (beta chain). This sample stems from a study of blood T cell repertoires in COVID-19. The wider study: Sites in the United States, Italy and Spain provided acute and convalescent COVID-19 samples. The analysed material was cDNA or gDNA that came from T cells, B-cell-depleted T cells, or PBMCs.

Per the study methods: Amplification from reference gene primers served as the basis for estimated nucleated cell counts. The data were produced by immunoSEQ multiplex PCR, yet TCRdb's version contains in-frame clones alone and is incomplete. The V and J calls and clone size were taken over from that table, and D and trimming were inferred from the DNA. The sample yields roughly 36,000 clones, roughly 94% seen once. With 5 bases clipped from V and 6 bases from J, the junction kept 10 bases outside the gene matches. CDR1 is ENHRY, CDR2 SYGVKD, per germline. This CDR3 spans 14 amino acids. The material sequenced was peripheral blood. This sequence was found in a human donor with active COVID-19. The donor label of this sample is uncertain. This chain joins TRBV10-3 and TRBJ2-7, with TRBD1 matching 7 bases. The CDR3 loop is CAISPDRERAEQYF. CDR3 coding DNA: TGTGCCATCAGTCCAGACAGGGAACGGGCCGAGCAGTACTTC.